This T cell receptor beta chain derives from a study of T cell repertoires in cytomegalovirus infection. About the research overall: Public TCR beta signatures marked donors with CMV infection and the matching HLA.

General observations from the study: Cumulative public TCR beta family frequency identified carriers of CMV plus the relevant HLA. The ex vivo response showed dominance by HLA-C-restricted CMV-specific TCR beta clonotypes.

A note on this clonotype: Antigen: not known.

MiXCR, run by TCRdb on the reads, gives a single entry per CDR3 protein. The sample consists of 350,000 to 500,000 distinct CDR3 sequences, around 32% of them appearing once. Sequencing input: PBMCs. The receptor was derived from a human donor in good health (CMV status not recorded). Some clones in this sample may be carry-over from other donors' samples.

Here the CDR3 reads CASRHLPGQETQYF. CDR3 in DNA: TGCGCCAGCAGACACCTCCCCGGGCAAGAGACCCAGTACTTC. V is TRBV4-3 and J is TRBJ2-5; D gene unclear. The CDR3 spans 14 residues. Germline V gene lookup returns CDR1 LGHNA and CDR2 YSLEER. V lost 6 bases and J 2 bases, leaving 13 bases between the germline ends.